The source of this TCR beta chain is a study of siplizumab effects on memory and regulatory T cells. Study-wide results and caveats: Mappable alloreactive CD4+ clones came from Treg cells about 65% of the time on average with siplizumab, against approximately 25% in controls. Memory T cells appeared less diverse than naive cells, which seemed to contribute substantially to alloresponse. Just a small share of alloreactive clones was traced back to unstimulated subsets.

This clone was counted only a few times. Its antigen is unidentified. The assay covered some 98,000 TCR templates per sample. Sequencing used immunoSEQ multiplex PCR; TCRdb keeps in-frame clones, though not all of them. The repertoire consists of over 14,000 clones, with around 49% occurring once and the leading ten covering approximately 8.5%. The mixed lymphocyte reaction cells were grown together in coculture at 37°C for around 6 days. The CDR3 contains 16 residues. CDR1 is SGHNT, CDR2 YENEEA, per germline. V dropped 0 bases and J dropped 6 bases, with 18 bases sitting between them. Sequenced input: CFSE-low (dividing) CD4+ T cells sorted from an allogeneic mixed lymphocyte reaction. The TCR sequence derives from a human donor in good health; the cells came from an allogeneic mixed lymphocyte reaction. The chain uses TRBV11-3 and TRBJ2-7; D is possibly TRBD2 (5 bases). CDR3 region: CASSLDPGRNSGEQYF. CDR3 coding DNA: TGTGCCAGCAGCTTAGATCCGGGAAGGAACTCGGGCGAGCAGTACTTC.